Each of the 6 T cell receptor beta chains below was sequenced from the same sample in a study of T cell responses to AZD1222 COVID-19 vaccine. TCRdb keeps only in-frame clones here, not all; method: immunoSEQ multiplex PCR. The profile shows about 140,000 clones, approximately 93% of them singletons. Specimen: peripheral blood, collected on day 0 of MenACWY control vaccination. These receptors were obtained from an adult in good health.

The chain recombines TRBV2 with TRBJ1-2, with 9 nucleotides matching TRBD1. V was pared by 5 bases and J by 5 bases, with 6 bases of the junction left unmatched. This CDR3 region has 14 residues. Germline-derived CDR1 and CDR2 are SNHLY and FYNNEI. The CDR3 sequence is CASSLPGTGYGYTF. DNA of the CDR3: TGTGCCAGCAGTCTCCCCGGGACAGGGTATGGCTACACCTTC.

For the CDR3, the DNA is TGTGCCAGCAGCTCCGTAACGGACAGGGGGTGGCAGTTCTTC. Protein sequence: CASSSVTDRGWQFF. The gene calls are TRBV5-4 and TRBJ2-1; 10 bases line up with TRBD1. This CDR3 region has 14 residues. Per germline, CDR1 SGHNT and CDR2 YYREEE (reference sequence). The junction had 9 bases not matched to a gene; V was cut back by 3 bases and J by 12 bases.

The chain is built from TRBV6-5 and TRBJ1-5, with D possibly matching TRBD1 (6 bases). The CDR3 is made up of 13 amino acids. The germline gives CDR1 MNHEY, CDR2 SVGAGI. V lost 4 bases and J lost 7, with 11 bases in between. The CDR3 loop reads CASSFHREQPQHF. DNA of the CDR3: TGTGCCAGCAGTTTCCACAGGGAGCAGCCCCAGCATTTT.

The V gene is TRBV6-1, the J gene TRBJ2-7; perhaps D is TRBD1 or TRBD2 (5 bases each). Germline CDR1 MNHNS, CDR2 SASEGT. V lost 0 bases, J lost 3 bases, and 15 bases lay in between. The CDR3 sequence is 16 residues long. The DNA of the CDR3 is TGTGCCAGCAGTGAAGCGTTCGGGACGTGGAGCTACGAGCAGTACTTC. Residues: CASSEAFGTWSYEQYF.

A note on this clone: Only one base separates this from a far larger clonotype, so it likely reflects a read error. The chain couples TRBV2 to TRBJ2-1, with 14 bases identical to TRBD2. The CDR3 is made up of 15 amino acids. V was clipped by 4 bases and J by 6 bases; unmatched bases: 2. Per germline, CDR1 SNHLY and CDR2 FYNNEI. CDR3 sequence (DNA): TGTGCCAGCAGTGTGACTAGCGGGGGGGCCAATGAGCAGTTCTTC. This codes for CASSVTSGGANEQFF.

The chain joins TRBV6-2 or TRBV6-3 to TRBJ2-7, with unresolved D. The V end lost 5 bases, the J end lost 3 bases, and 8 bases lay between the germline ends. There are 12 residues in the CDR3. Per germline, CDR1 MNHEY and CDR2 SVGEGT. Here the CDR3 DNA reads TGTGCCAGCAGTCGAACAGACTACGAGCAGTACTTC. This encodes CASSRTDYEQYF.